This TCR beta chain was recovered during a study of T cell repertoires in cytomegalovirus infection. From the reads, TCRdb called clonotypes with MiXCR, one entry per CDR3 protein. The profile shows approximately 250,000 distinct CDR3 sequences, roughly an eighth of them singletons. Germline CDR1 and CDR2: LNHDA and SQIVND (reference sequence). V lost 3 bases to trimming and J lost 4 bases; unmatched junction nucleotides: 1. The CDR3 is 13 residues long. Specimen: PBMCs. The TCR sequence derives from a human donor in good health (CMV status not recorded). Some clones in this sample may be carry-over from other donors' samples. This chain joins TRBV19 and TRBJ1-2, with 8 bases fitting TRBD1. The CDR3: CASSIGQGYGYTF. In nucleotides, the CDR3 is TGTGCCAGTAGTATCGGACAGGGCTATGGCTACACCTTC.